The text below deals with one T cell receptor beta chain. What it recognizes is unknown. The data were taken from a study of shared clonotypes between healthy human individuals. About the study: A couple of female and a few male donors aged 18 to 49 were enrolled. Whole-study findings and limits: Non-shared clonotypes were found to have lower generation probabilities than the clonotypes that were shared by all four of the sorted-subset donors. Generally, estimated richness proved larger in naive subsets than it did in memory subsets.

The authors divided CD4+ cells into CD45RA+ naive and CD45RA-negative memory subsets. Produced via immunoSEQ multiplex PCR; TCRdb's table is partial and in-frame only. The sample gives over a million clones, more than 75% of which show up once; 0.55% to 0.7% is in the top ten. The TCR sequence derives from a man between 18 and 35 years old in good health. Some clones in this sample may be carry-over from other donors' samples. Sequenced input: memory CD4+ T cells from PBMCs. Subset of the sample: CD45RA-negative fraction.

The chain's CDR3 is CASTPRDRGAYNQPQHF. CDR3 DNA sequence: TGTGCCAGTACGCCAAGGGACAGGGGGGCCTACAATCAGCCCCAGCATTTT. The chain couples TRBV19 to TRBJ1-5, with TRBD1 identical over 11 bases. The germline gives CDR1 LNHDA, CDR2 SQIVND (reference sequence). V was clipped by 7 bases and J by 3 bases; unmatched bases: 11. The CDR3 consists of 17 residues.